Presented here are 22 T cell receptor beta chains from one specimen sequenced in a study of blood T cell repertoires in COVID-19. This table comes from immunoSEQ multiplex PCR, and its TCRdb copy is limited to in-frame clones, with some not included. The sample shows about 42,000 clones, roughly 92% of them seen only once. The sample was peripheral blood. The receptors derive from a man aged 45 to 65 with active COVID-19.

This chain connects TRBV5-1 to TRBJ2-7; tentatively, D is TRBD2 (6 bases). The germline gives CDR1 SGHRS, CDR2 YFSETQ. V gave up 5 bases and J gave up 11 bases, with 23 bases separating them. The CDR3 runs 14 residues. CDR3 coding DNA: TGCGCCAGCAGAACGGGAGAGCCCCGAGGGAGAAAGTACTTC. It codes for CASRTGEPRGRKYF.

The chain couples TRBV20-1 to TRBJ2-5; tentatively, D is TRBD1 (5 bases). The length of the CDR3 is 15 residues. Germline V gene sequence: CDR1 DFQATT, CDR2 SNEGSKA (reference sequence). Deletions cut 3 bases from V and 2 bases from J, with 16 bases between. Here the CDR3 DNA reads TGCAGTGCTAGTCCCCCCTTAGGGGTTCAAGAGACCCAGTACTTC. This translates into CSASPPLGVQETQYF.

The chain joins TRBV12-3 or TRBV12-4 to TRBJ1-1; 7 bases are shared with TRBD1. The J segment lost 4 bases and the V segment lost 2 bases, leaving 1 base of the junction unmatched. This CDR3 contains 13 residues. The CDR3 DNA is TGTGCCAGCAGTTTAAACAGGGGCACTGAAGCTTTCTTT. The encoded protein is CASSLNRGTEAFF.

The chain couples TRBV28 to TRBJ2-1, with D tentatively TRBD2 (5 bases). The V gene's germline CDR1 is MDHEN and CDR2 SYDVKM. The CDR3 consists of 14 residues. The V end lost 5 bases, the J end lost 7 bases, and 15 bases lay between the germline ends. The CDR3: CASSPRVWENEQFF. The CDR3 DNA reads TGTGCCAGCAGTCCGAGGGTCTGGGAGAATGAGCAGTTCTTC.

V is TRBV25-1 and J is TRBJ2-7; a possible D gene is TRBD2 (5 bases). The V and J ends lost 3 bases and 0 bases respectively, with 12 bases between them. Germline lookup yields CDR1 MGHDK and CDR2 SYGVNS. This CDR3 is built from 15 residues. CDR3 sequence: CASSDPSGSSYEQYF. In DNA form, the CDR3 reads TGTGCCAGCAGTGATCCTTCGGGAAGCTCCTACGAGCAGTACTTC.

The chain combines TRBV6-6 with TRBJ2-3, with 8 bases identical to TRBD1. Germline CDR1 reads MNHNY; CDR2 reads SVGAGI (reference sequence). CDR3 size: 16 residues. Trimming took 4 bases from V and 1 from J; bases not matched to a gene: 7. In nucleotides, the CDR3 is TGTGCCAGCAGTTCCTGGGACAGGTTTGGCACAGATACGCAGTATTTT. Its translation is CASSSWDRFGTDTQYF.

The genes are TRBV29-1 and TRBJ2-2; 15 positions match TRBD2. The CDR3 is made up of 15 amino acids. V lost 6 bases to trimming and J lost 6 bases; unmatched junction nucleotides: 5. The germline gives CDR1 SQVTM, CDR2 ANQGSEA. The CDR3 DNA sequence: TGCAGCGTCGCCGGACTAGCGGGAGGGGCCGGGGAGCTGTTTTTT. Amino acids: CSVAGLAGGAGELFF.

The V and J genes are TRBV5-1 and TRBJ2-5; D is perhaps TRBD2 (5 bases). Germline CDR1 and CDR2: SGHRS and YFSETQ. V lost 3 bases and J 2 bases, leaving 14 bases between the germline ends. The CDR3 length is 15 residues. The chain's CDR3 is CASSSDRTGQETQYF. The CDR3 coding sequence is TGCGCCAGCAGCTCGGACCGGACTGGTCAAGAGACCCAGTACTTC.

This clone was picked up a small number of times. This chain links TRBV19 with TRBJ2-2; D unresolved. V lost 6 bases and J 5 bases, leaving 10 bases between the germline ends. Germline V gives CDR1 LNHDA, CDR2 SQIVND (reference sequence). The length of the CDR3 is 13 residues. The CDR3 sequence is CASRNKITGELFF. In DNA form, the CDR3 reads TGTGCCAGTAGGAACAAGATTACCGGGGAGCTGTTTTTT.

The V call is TRBV30, the J call TRBJ1-4; 10 bases map to TRBD1. CDR1 is GTSNPN and CDR2 is SVGIG in the germline V gene (reference sequence). The CDR3 runs to 16 residues. CDR3 in DNA: TGTGCTCTCAAACGGACAGGGGGGGAAACTAATGAAAAACTGTTTTTT. Translated: CALKRTGGETNEKLFF.

The genes are TRBV6-5 and TRBJ2-5; no clear D gene. The CDR3 extends over 15 amino acids. V was clipped by 7 bases and J by 2 bases, with 17 bases between them. Germline-derived CDR1 and CDR2 are MNHEY and SVGAGI. CDR3: CASNTRMRLQETQYF. The CDR3 coding sequence is TGTGCCAGCAATACCCGCATGCGCCTTCAAGAGACCCAGTACTTC.

About this clone itself: The sample holds other DNA sequences that translate to the same CDR3. The CDR3 sequence is CASSVGGSYGYTF. For the CDR3, the DNA is TGTGCCAGCAGCGTAGGAGGGTCCTATGGCTACACCTTC. This rearrangement joins TRBV9 to TRBJ1-2; no reliable D call. V lost 0 bases to trimming and J lost 4 bases, with 7 bases between them. Germline CDR1 reads SGDLS; CDR2 reads YYNGEE. CDR3 size: 13 residues. Variable domain in full (rest from reference TRBV9 and TRBJ1-2): DSGVTQTPKHLITATGQRVTLRCSPRSGDLSVYWYQQSLDQGLQFLIQYYNGEERAKGNILERFSAQQFPDLHSELNLSSLELGDSALYFCASSVGGSYGYTFGSGTRLTVV.

The J gene is TRBJ2-5, the V gene TRBV5-8; 7 nucleotides align to TRBD1. In germline, CDR1 is SGHTS, CDR2 YDEGEE. The CDR3 covers 15 residues. With V trimmed by 4 bases and J by 2 bases, 8 bases remained unmatched. DNA of the CDR3: TGTGCCAGCAGCGTGGGAAACAGGGGACAAGAGACCCAGTACTTC. It codes for CASSVGNRGQETQYF.

This clone came up once. V is TRBV6-5 and J is TRBJ2-2; TRBD1 agrees at 9 bases. CDR1 and CDR2 from the germline V gene are MNHEY and SVGAGI. CDR3 length: 15 amino acids. The V segment lost 4 bases and the J segment 4 bases; nucleotides outside the gene matches: 4. CDR3: CASSSQGAITGELFF. The CDR3 DNA reads TGTGCCAGCAGTTCACAGGGGGCGATCACCGGGGAGCTGTTTTTT.

The V call is TRBV28, the J call TRBJ1-2, with a tentative D call TRBD1 (5 bases). Trimming removed 2 bases from V and 4 bases from J, with 11 bases in between. The CDR3 loop spans 14 amino acids. In germline, CDR1 is MDHEN, CDR2 SYDVKM. CDR3 sequence: CASSLDGGFYGYTF. As DNA, the CDR3 is TGTGCCAGCAGTTTAGACGGGGGGTTCTATGGCTACACCTTC.

This rearrangement joins TRBV15 to TRBJ2-1; 12 nucleotides line up with TRBD2. Germline-derived CDR1 and CDR2 are LNHNV and YYDKDF (reference sequence). The junction had 5 bases not matched to a gene; V was cut back by 2 bases and J by 6 bases. CDR3 length: 16 residues. In DNA, the CDR3 is TGTGCCACCAGCAGAAGAACTAGCGGGAGGAGCAATGAGCAGTTCTTC. This codes for CATSRRTSGRSNEQFF.

The chain combines TRBV3-1 (or the pseudogene TRBV3-2) with TRBJ2-5; the match to TRBD1 covers 8 bases. The CDR3 is 11 residues long. Germline lookup yields CDR1 LGHDT and CDR2 YNNKEL (reference sequence). Losses at the gene ends were 5 bases for V and 7 bases for J; bases not matched to a gene: 0. The CDR3, as DNA: TGTGCCAGCAGCGACAGGGGGACCCAGTACTTC. Its translation is CASSDRGTQYF.

The chain uses TRBV5-1 and TRBJ1-2; TRBD1 matches at 7 bases. V shed 4 bases and J 6 bases; nucleotides not matched to a gene: 6. Germline V CDR1 and CDR2: SGHRS, YFSETQ. There are 13 residues in the CDR3. The CDR3 DNA follows: TGCGCCAGCAGCCCACAGACAGGGAATGGCTACACCTTC. Residues: CASSPQTGNGYTF.

This clone showed up just once. This chain connects TRBV3-1 (or the pseudogene TRBV3-2) to TRBJ1-2, with 7 bases fitting TRBD1. CDR3 length: 15 residues. Trimming removed 0 bases from V and 3 bases from J; junction bases left unmatched: 4. Germline lookup yields CDR1 LGHDT and CDR2 YNNKEL (reference sequence). The CDR3 coding sequence is TGTGCCAGCAGCCAAGAGACACAGGGGTACTATGGCTACACCTTC. As protein: CASSQETQGYYGYTF.

The CDR3 is CASSPRTSGNYEQYF. The CDR3 nucleotides are TGTGCCAGCAGTCCCCGGACTAGCGGGAACTACGAGCAGTACTTC. The V and J genes are TRBV28 and TRBJ2-7; TRBD2 matches at 12 bases. V was pared by 5 bases and J by 3 bases, with 5 bases of the junction left unmatched. CDR1 MDHEN and CDR2 SYDVKM come from the germline V gene. The CDR3 totals 15 residues.

This clone was seen a single time. The gene calls are TRBV5-5 and TRBJ2-3, with TRBD1 as a possible D gene (5 bases). The germline V gene encodes CDR1 SGHKS and CDR2 YYEKEE (reference sequence). V was cut by 7 bases and J by 3 bases, with 21 bases left in between. The CDR3 covers 16 residues. The CDR3 spells CASHAWPTQGTDTQYF. The CDR3 nucleotides read TGTGCCAGCCACGCTTGGCCAACCCAGGGAACAGATACGCAGTATTTT.

V is TRBV5-1 and J is TRBJ2-5, with TRBD1 as a possible D gene (6 bases). This CDR3 is built from 13 residues. Looked up from germline, CDR1 is SGHRS and CDR2 is YFSETQ. V was cut by 4 bases and J by 3 bases, with 10 bases left in between. The CDR3 loop is CASSLGQKETQYF. Here the CDR3 DNA reads TGCGCCAGCAGCCTTGGACAGAAAGAGACCCAGTACTTC.